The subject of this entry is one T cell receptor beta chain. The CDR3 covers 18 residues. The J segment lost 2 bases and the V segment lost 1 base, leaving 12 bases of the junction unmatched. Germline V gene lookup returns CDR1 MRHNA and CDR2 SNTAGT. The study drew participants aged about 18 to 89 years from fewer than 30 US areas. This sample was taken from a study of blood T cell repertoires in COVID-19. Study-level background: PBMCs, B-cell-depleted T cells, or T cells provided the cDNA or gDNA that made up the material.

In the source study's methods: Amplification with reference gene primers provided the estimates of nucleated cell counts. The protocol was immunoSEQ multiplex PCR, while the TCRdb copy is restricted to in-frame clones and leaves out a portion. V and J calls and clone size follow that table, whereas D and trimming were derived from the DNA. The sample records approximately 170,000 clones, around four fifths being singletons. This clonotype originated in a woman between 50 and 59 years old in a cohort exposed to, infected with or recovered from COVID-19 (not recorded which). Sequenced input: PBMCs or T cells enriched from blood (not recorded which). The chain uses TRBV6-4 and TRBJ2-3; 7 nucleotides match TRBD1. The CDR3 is CASSDFPQGQSFTDTQYF. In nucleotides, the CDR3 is TGTGCCAGCAGTGACTTTCCTCAGGGACAGTCCTTCACAGATACGCAGTATTTT.